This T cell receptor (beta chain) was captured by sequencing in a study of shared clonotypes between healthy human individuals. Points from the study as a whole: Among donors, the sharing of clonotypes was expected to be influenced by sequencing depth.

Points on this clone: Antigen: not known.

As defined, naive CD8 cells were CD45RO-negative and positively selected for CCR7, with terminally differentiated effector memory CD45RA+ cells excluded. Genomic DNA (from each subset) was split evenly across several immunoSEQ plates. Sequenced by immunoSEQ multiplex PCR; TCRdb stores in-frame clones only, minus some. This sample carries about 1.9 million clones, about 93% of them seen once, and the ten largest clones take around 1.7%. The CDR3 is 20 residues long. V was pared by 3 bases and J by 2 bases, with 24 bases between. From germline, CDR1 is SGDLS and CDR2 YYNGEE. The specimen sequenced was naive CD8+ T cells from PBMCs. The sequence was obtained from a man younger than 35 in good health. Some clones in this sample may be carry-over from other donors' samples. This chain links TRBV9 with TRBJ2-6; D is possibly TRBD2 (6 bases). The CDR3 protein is CASSGATTVEGNTGANVLTF. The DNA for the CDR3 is TGTGCCAGCAGCGGAGCCACCACGGTGGAGGGGAATACTGGGGCCAACGTCCTGACTTTC.